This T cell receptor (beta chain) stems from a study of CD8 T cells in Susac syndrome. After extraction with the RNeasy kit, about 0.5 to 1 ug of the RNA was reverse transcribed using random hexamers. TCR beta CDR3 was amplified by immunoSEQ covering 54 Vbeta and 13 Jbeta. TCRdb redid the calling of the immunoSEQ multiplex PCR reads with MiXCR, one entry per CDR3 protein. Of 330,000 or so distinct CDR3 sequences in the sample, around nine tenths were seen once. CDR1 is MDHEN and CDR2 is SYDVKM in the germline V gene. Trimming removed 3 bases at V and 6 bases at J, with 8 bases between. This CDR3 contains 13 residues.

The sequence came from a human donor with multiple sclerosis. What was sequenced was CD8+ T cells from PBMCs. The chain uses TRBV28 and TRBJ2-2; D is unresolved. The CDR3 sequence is CASSFRMAGELFF. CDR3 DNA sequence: TGTGCCAGCAGTTTTCGAATGGCCGGGGAGCTGTTTTTT.